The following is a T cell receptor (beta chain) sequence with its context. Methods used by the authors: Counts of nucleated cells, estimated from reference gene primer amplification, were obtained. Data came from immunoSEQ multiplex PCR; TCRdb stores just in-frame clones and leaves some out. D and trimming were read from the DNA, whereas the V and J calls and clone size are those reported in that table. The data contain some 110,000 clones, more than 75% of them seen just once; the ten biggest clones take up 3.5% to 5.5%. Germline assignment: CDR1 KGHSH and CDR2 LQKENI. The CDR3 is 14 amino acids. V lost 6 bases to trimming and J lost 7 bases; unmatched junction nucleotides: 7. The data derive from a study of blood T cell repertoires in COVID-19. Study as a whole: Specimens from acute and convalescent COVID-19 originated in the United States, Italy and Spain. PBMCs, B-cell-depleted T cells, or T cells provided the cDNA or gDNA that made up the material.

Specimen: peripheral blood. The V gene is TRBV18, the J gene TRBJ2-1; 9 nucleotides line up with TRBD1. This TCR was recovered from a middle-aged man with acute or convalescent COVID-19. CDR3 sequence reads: CASSRGQGRNEQFF. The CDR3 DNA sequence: TGTGCCAGCTCCCGGGGACAGGGTAGGAATGAGCAGTTCTTC.